What follows are 15 T cell receptor beta chains derived from one specimen sequenced in a study of T-cell memory formation after mild COVID-19. TCRdb fed the 5' RACE reads into MiXCR, producing one record per CDR3 protein. Among just under 150,000 distinct CDR3 sequences, roughly 6.3% were seen once, and the ten largest hold around 1.9%. The sample taken for sequencing was PBMCs or a T cell subset sorted from them (not recorded which). Receptors were obtained from an adult woman who had mild COVID-19 (a few samples of this study predate the infection). Cell type and time point are not known.

The chain couples TRBV19 to TRBJ1-2; D perhaps matches TRBD1 (5 bases). There are 15 residues in the CDR3. CDR1 and CDR2 (germline): LNHDA, SQIVND (reference sequence). The V end lost 2 bases, the J end lost 2 bases, and 12 bases lay between the germline ends. CDR3 in amino acids: CASSITGTENYGYTF. The CDR3 DNA sequence: TGTGCCAGTAGTATAACCGGGACGGAGAACTATGGCTACACCTTC.

This clonotype was observed at least ten times. The chain combines TRBV12-3 or TRBV12-4 with TRBJ1-2, with 11 nucleotides matching TRBD1. This CDR3 has 15 amino acids. The V gene end was trimmed by 2 bases and the J gene end by 8 bases; junction bases not matched to a gene: 7. The CDR3 is CASSLRTGGANGYTF. The CDR3 nucleotides are TGTGCCAGCAGTTTAAGGACAGGGGGCGCCAACGGCTACACCTTC.

The chain employs TRBV12-3 or TRBV12-4 and TRBJ2-3, with a possible D match to TRBD2 (6 bases). The CDR3 has 16 residues. V shed 2 bases and J shed 0 bases, with 12 bases lying between them. The CDR3: CASSLNSGGSTDTQYF. The CDR3 region has the DNA TGTGCCAGCAGTTTAAATTCTGGGGGGAGCACAGATACGCAGTATTTT.

This clonotype was seen many times. This chain joins TRBV7-9 and TRBJ2-7; tentative D call: TRBD2 (6 bases). Trimming left V 5 bases short and J 2 bases short, with 10 bases between. CDR3 length: 13 residues. Per the germline V gene, CDR1 is SEHNR and CDR2 is FQNEAQ (reference sequence). Here the CDR3 DNA reads TGTGCCAGCAGCACAACGGGGGCCTACGAGCAGTACTTC. As protein: CASSTTGAYEQYF.

The rearrangement joins TRBV7-7 to TRBJ1-1; D unclear. The V gene lost 5 bases and the J gene lost 7 bases, with 14 bases spanning the gap. CDR3 length equals 13 residues. Germline CDR1 is SSHAT and CDR2 is FNYEAQ (reference sequence). CDR3: CASSQRADSEAFF. As DNA, the CDR3 is TGTGCCAGCAGCCAAAGGGCTGATAGTGAAGCTTTCTTT.

On this clonotype: This may arise from a read error, as a much more abundant clone is one base away. The rearrangement uses TRBV6-6 and TRBJ2-7, with D possibly being TRBD2 (5 bases). This CDR3 is built from 16 residues. Trimming took off 2 bases at V and 1 base at J, with 15 bases between the two ends. The germline gives CDR1 MNHNY, CDR2 SVGAGI (reference sequence). The CDR3 nucleotides read TGTGCCAGCAGTTACCCATCTAGCTGGGGTTCCTACGAGCAGTACTTC. Amino acids: CASSYPSSWGSYEQYF.

The gene calls are TRBV30 and TRBJ1-1; 7 bases map to TRBD1. The CDR3 sequence is 14 residues long. Germline V lookup: CDR1 GTSNPN, CDR2 SVGIG (reference sequence). Trimming took 3 bases from V and 2 from J; bases not matched to a gene: 6. CDR3 DNA: TGTGCCTGGAGCCGGACAGGATATAACACTGAAGCTTTCTTT. This codes for CAWSRTGYNTEAFF. Filled out from reference TRBV30 and TRBJ1-1, the complete variable domain reads SQTIHQWPATLVQPVGSPLSLECTVEGTSNPNLYWYRQAAGRGLQLLFYSVGIGQISSEVPQNLSASRPQDRQFILSSKKLLLSDSGFYLCAWSRTGYNTEAFFGQGTRLTVV.

This clonotype was observed at least ten times. The gene calls are TRBV4-2 and TRBJ1-6, with D possibly TRBD1 on 5 matching bases. The CDR3 has 16 amino acids. Germline CDR1 is LGHNA and CDR2 is YNFKEQ. V was cut by 0 bases and J by 7 bases, with 13 bases left in between. The CDR3 loop is CASSQDEGTANSPLHF. DNA of the CDR3: TGTGCCAGCAGCCAAGATGAGGGGACGGCCAATTCACCCCTCCACTTT.

The chain joins TRBV5-1 to TRBJ1-4, with 8 bases aligning to TRBD1. The J segment lost 8 bases and the V segment lost 2 bases, leaving 5 bases of the junction unmatched. This CDR3 spans 14 amino acids. Germline V gives CDR1 SGHRS, CDR2 YFSETQ. In DNA form, the CDR3 reads TGCGCCAGCAGCTTCCAGGGGGCGGGGGAAAAACTGTTTTTT. Encoded protein: CASSFQGAGEKLFF.

This clonotype occurred many times. The gene calls are TRBV7-9 and TRBJ1-1, with D unclear. The germline V gene encodes CDR1 SEHNR and CDR2 FQNEAQ (reference sequence). Trimming took 0 bases from V and 3 from J, leaving 2 bases between them. This CDR3 has 12 amino acids. The CDR3 DNA reads as TGTGCCAGCAGCTTAGCGTACACTGAAGCTTTCTTT. Protein: CASSLAYTEAFF.

This clonotype was seen ten or more times. This chain links TRBV12-3 or TRBV12-4 with TRBJ1-1; weak D call: TRBD1 (5 bases). This CDR3 is built from 14 residues. Trimming cost V 6 bases and J 2 bases, with 13 bases left between them. This CDR3 reads CASSFDSLNTEAFF. CDR3 sequence (DNA): TGTGCCAGCAGCTTTGACAGCTTAAACACTGAAGCTTTCTTT.

CDR3 amino acids: CASYPRTGSPEQYF. CDR3 nucleotides: TGCGCCAGCTACCCTCGAACAGGGAGTCCCGAGCAGTACTTC. The J gene is TRBJ2-7, the V gene TRBV5-1, with D possibly matching TRBD1 (6 bases). Trimming took 7 bases from V and 6 from J, leaving 20 bases between them. This CDR3 is built from 14 residues. In germline, CDR1 is SGHRS, CDR2 YFSETQ. Full variable domain (remainder filled in from reference TRBV5-1 and TRBJ2-7): KAGVTQTPRYLIKTRGQQVTLSCSPISGHRSVSWYQQTPGQGLQFLFEYFSETQRNKGNFPGRFSGRQFSNSRSEMNVSTLELGDSALYLCASYPRTGSPEQYFGPGTRLTVT.

The chain carries TRBV12-3 or TRBV12-4 and TRBJ2-7; 7 bases agree with TRBD1. V was pared by 5 bases and J by 6 bases, with 7 bases of the junction left unmatched. The CDR3 consists of 13 residues. The CDR3 sequence is CASSPRTGAEQYF. The CDR3 DNA reads TGTGCCAGCAGTCCAAGAACAGGGGCCGAGCAGTACTTC.

This clonotype was detected ten times or more. The rearrangement uses TRBV29-1 and TRBJ1-2; 7 bases map to TRBD1. The V segment lost 6 bases and the J segment 7 bases; nucleotides outside the gene matches: 14. Germline V gene lookup returns CDR1 SQVTM and CDR2 ANQGSEA. CDR3 length equals 14 residues. This chain's CDR3 is CSVDDREFLRGYTF. CDR3 nucleotides: TGCAGCGTAGACGACAGGGAGTTCCTCCGTGGCTACACCTTC.

Only a few counts were recorded for this clonotype. The gene calls are TRBV19 and TRBJ1-2; 8 positions agree with TRBD1. CDR1 LNHDA and CDR2 SQIVND come from the germline V gene (reference sequence). The CDR3 has 14 residues. V shed 6 bases and J 5 bases; nucleotides not matched to a gene: 8. This CDR3 reads CASRQIQGGYGYTF. The CDR3 DNA follows: TGTGCCAGTAGACAAATACAGGGGGGATATGGCTACACCTTC.